Included here is one T cell receptor (beta chain) sequence, with context. Cohort 3 donors were reported recovered after two negative PCRs, clearance, or symptom resolution. The data are from a study of blood T cell repertoires in COVID-19. Original analysis: Quantification of nucleated cells was approximated via reference gene primer amplification. Some clones are missing from TCRdb's copy, which holds only in-frame ones; the method was immunoSEQ multiplex PCR. That table furnishes V, J and clone size, whereas the DNA furnished D and trimming. The table shows hundreds of thousands of clones, with more than 75% occurring only once. V shed 6 bases, J shed 5 bases, and the junction held 14 bases outside the gene matches. This CDR3 has 16 amino acids. Germline V gene lookup returns CDR1 KGHSH and CDR2 LQKENI.

This receptor was identified in a woman between 50 and 59 years old who had recovered from COVID-19. Sequenced sample: PBMCs or T cells enriched from blood (not recorded which). The genes are TRBV18 and TRBJ2-7; 9 nucleotides line up with TRBD2. CDR3 amino acids: CASSLGNSGSLNEQYF. CDR3 nucleotides: TGTGCCAGCTCCCTCGGTAATAGCGGGAGTCTCAACGAGCAGTACTTC.